A selection of T cell receptor beta chains follows, all from one sample in a study of T cells expressing NK-cell markers. One entry per CDR3 protein, without DNA, is what TCRdb gives after re-calling the 5' RACE reads. The specimen's table records 250,000 or so distinct CDR3 sequences. Sequencing used blood T cells: a sorted CD56 or NKG2C T cell subset, CD4+ or CD8+ T cells, or bulk PBMC T cells (not recorded which). The receptors were sampled from a woman aged 18 to 75 in good health. CDR3s include the opening cysteine and the closing phenylalanine or tryptophan. The order of the fields is CDR3 protein, J gene, V gene.

CDR3aa: CAIKEAGEETQYF; j_gene: TRBJ2-5; v_gene: TRBV10-3
CDR3aa: CASSFGQKGSPLNF; j_gene: TRBJ1-6; v_gene: TRBV12-3/TRBV12-4
CDR3aa: CASSQVPTGGGYGYTF; j_gene: TRBJ1-2; v_gene: TRBV16
CDR3aa: CASRPAWGDTQYF; j_gene: TRBJ2-3; v_gene: TRBV5-1
CDR3aa: CAWSGTGGDYSNQPQHF; j_gene: TRBJ1-5; v_gene: TRBV30
CDR3aa: CASSRRGENGYTF; j_gene: TRBJ1-2; v_gene: TRBV6-1
CDR3aa: CASSPKLAGGQADTQYF; j_gene: TRBJ2-3; v_gene: TRBV4-3
CDR3aa: CASSLGNPTGGNEQFF; j_gene: TRBJ2-1; v_gene: TRBV7-6
CDR3aa: CASSLLASGGADEQFF; j_gene: TRBJ2-1; v_gene: TRBV18
CDR3aa: CASSLVGTGPTDTQYF; j_gene: TRBJ2-3; v_gene: TRBV7-2
CDR3aa: CASSLRLATNEKLFF; j_gene: TRBJ1-4; v_gene: TRBV7-2
CDR3aa: CATSRGKGTGELFF; j_gene: TRBJ2-2; v_gene: TRBV15
CDR3aa: CASSNREGGYNEQFF; j_gene: TRBJ2-1; v_gene: TRBV21-1
CDR3aa: CASSLVQVNSPLHF; j_gene: TRBJ1-6; v_gene: TRBV27
CDR3aa: CSARLYRGTEAFF; j_gene: TRBJ1-1; v_gene: TRBV20-1
CDR3aa: CASSSTMLAKNIQYF; j_gene: TRBJ2-4; v_gene: TRBV11-2
CDR3aa: CASSLVAGRYEQYF; j_gene: TRBJ2-7; v_gene: TRBV11-1
CDR3aa: CASRPHSQLNTEAFF; j_gene: TRBJ1-1; v_gene: TRBV4-3
CDR3aa: CASSINPTGTPPYEQYF; j_gene: TRBJ2-7; v_gene: TRBV23-1
CDR3aa: CASSLQPTNEKLFF; j_gene: TRBJ1-4; v_gene: TRBV7-6
CDR3aa: CASSFGPNQPQHF; j_gene: TRBJ1-5; v_gene: TRBV5-1
CDR3aa: CASRSFSTDTQYF; j_gene: TRBJ2-3; v_gene: TRBV2
CDR3aa: CASSYGTLDDEQFF; j_gene: TRBJ2-1; v_gene: TRBV6-5
CDR3aa: CATSDPDSSNYGYTF; j_gene: TRBJ1-2; v_gene: TRBV24-1
CDR3aa: CASSFADSTSGNTIYF; j_gene: TRBJ1-3; v_gene: TRBV6-2/TRBV6-3
CDR3aa: CASSLSGGETGELFF; j_gene: TRBJ2-2; v_gene: TRBV11-2
CDR3aa: CASISAAAQGNSPLHF; j_gene: TRBJ1-6; v_gene: TRBV7-9
CDR3aa: CASSLEQNTEAFF; j_gene: TRBJ1-1; v_gene: TRBV7-3
CDR3aa: CASSESAGQNSPLHF; j_gene: TRBJ1-6; v_gene: TRBV25-1
CDR3aa: CATSETGGGETQYF; j_gene: TRBJ2-5; v_gene: TRBV24-1